This TCR beta chain was recovered during a study of cytomegalovirus exposure and HLA in healthy donors. Germline CDR1 reads GTSNPN; CDR2 reads SVGIG (reference sequence). The CDR3 length is 12 residues. As concerns this clone: The junction does not match germline at one end; this may be a read error.

The PCR contained 60 Vbeta and 13 Jbeta primers. Clones were read by immunoSEQ multiplex PCR, and TCRdb kept only the in-frame ones, dropping some. Of approximately 95,000 clones in the sample, about 86% were seen once. The chain employs TRBV30 and TRBJ1-1; D gene uncertain. This receptor was taken from a woman in her sixties or seventies in good health and CMV-seropositive. Sequencing was done on a sample of PBMCs. CDR3 nucleotides: TGTGCCTGGAGGGGAGCGGGCCCTGAATCTTTCTTT. Residues: CAWRGAGPESFF.